These 29 T cell receptor beta chains originate from one sample sequenced in a study of blood T cell repertoires in COVID-19. Assay used: immunoSEQ multiplex PCR; TCRdb lists only in-frame clones, some missing. The sample includes roughly 140,000 clones, roughly 87% of them seen just once. Sequenced: peripheral blood. The receptors shown here come from a woman aged 55-75 years with active or convalescent COVID-19.

The V and J genes are TRBV3-1 (or the pseudogene TRBV3-2) and TRBJ1-5, with 8 positions matching TRBD1. The CDR3 totals 15 residues. CDR1 is LGHDT and CDR2 is YNNKEL in the germline V gene (reference sequence). Germline trimming cut 0 bases from V and 6 bases from J; bases unmatched to any gene: 4. The CDR3 reads CASSQDGTGGQPQHF. Here the CDR3 DNA reads TGTGCCAGCAGCCAAGATGGGACAGGCGGTCAGCCCCAGCATTTT.

This chain joins TRBV7-2 and TRBJ2-1; 10 bases align to TRBD2. CDR1 is SGHTA, CDR2 FQGNSA, per germline. Trimming cost V 5 bases and J 4 bases; bases outside gene matches: 8. This CDR3 has 16 residues. The CDR3 protein is CASSPTGTSAYNEQFF. The CDR3 DNA sequence: TGTGCCAGCAGCCCTACGGGGACTAGCGCGTACAATGAGCAGTTCTTC.

Of note for this clone: One end of the junction does not line up with germline, which may come from a read error. The chain recombines TRBV6-5 with TRBJ1-1; D is uncertain. There are 12 residues in the CDR3. Looked up from germline, CDR1 is MNHEY and CDR2 is SVGAGI. The CDR3 region is CASSYSGLPVVF. In nucleotides, the CDR3 is TGTGCCAGCAGTTACTCGGGCTTGCCGGTGGTCTTT.

This rearrangement joins TRBV7-3 to TRBJ1-1, with TRBD1 identical over 9 bases. V was pared by 6 bases and J by 4 bases, with 3 bases of the junction left unmatched. The CDR3 length is 13 residues. Germline assignment: CDR1 SGHTA and CDR2 FQGTGA. The CDR3 nucleotides read TGTGCCAGCAGAGAGACAGGGGGCACTGAAGCTTTCTTT. It encodes CASRETGGTEAFF.

The chain links TRBV6-1 to TRBJ1-1; no firm D call. Trimming pared 0 bases from V and 1 base from J, leaving 9 bases between. The CDR3 covers 15 residues. Germline V gene lookup returns CDR1 MNHNS and CDR2 SASEGT. CDR3 amino acids: CASSEAQEWNTEAFF. CDR3 bases: TGTGCCAGCAGTGAAGCCCAGGAATGGAACACTGAAGCTTTCTTT.

This CDR3 reads CAISDRTGSYEQYF. For the CDR3, the DNA is TGTGCCATCAGTGATCGGACAGGCTCCTACGAGCAGTACTTC. The rearrangement links TRBV10-3 to TRBJ2-7; the match to TRBD1 covers 7 bases. This CDR3 spans 14 amino acids. CDR1 is ENHRY, CDR2 SYGVKD, per germline. V lost 3 bases and J lost 0; bases outside the gene matches: 2.

The chain employs TRBV12-3 or TRBV12-4 and TRBJ1-5; maybe TRBD1 (5 bases). Trimming cost V 6 bases and J 7 bases, with 10 bases left between them. The CDR3 is 12 residues long. The CDR3 loop reads CASSRDRQPQHF. DNA for the CDR3: TGTGCCAGCAGCCGCGACAGACAGCCCCAGCATTTT.

This chain connects TRBV19 to TRBJ1-2; maybe TRBD1 (6 bases). With 5 bases removed from V and 4 bases from J, the gap between germline ends came to 20 bases. The CDR3 loop spans 16 amino acids. Per germline, CDR1 LNHDA and CDR2 SQIVND (reference sequence). In nucleotides, the CDR3 is TGTGCCAGTAGTCCCGATATACAGGGTATCCTCTATGGCTACACCTTC. It translates to CASSPDIQGILYGYTF.

The gene calls are TRBV19 and TRBJ1-5, with unresolved D. CDR3 size: 13 residues. CDR1 is LNHDA, CDR2 SQIVND, per germline (reference sequence). V gave up 4 bases and J gave up 7 bases, with 11 bases separating them. CDR3 nucleotide sequence: TGTGCCAGTAGTAAGAGTAGTGTGCAGCCCCAGCATTTT. Translated, it gives CASSKSSVQPQHF.

The V gene is TRBV27, the J gene TRBJ2-7; D uncertain. Between the trimmed V and J ends, which lost 3 bases and 7 bases, there was a span of 13 bases. Germline assignment: CDR1 MNHEY and CDR2 SMNVEV (reference sequence). The CDR3 length is 13 residues. As DNA, the CDR3 is TGTGCCAGCAGTTTGGCGGTCCGAGGTGAGCAGTACTTC. As protein: CASSLAVRGEQYF.

The rearrangement uses TRBV30 and TRBJ2-5, with 8 nucleotides matching TRBD1. Germline V gives CDR1 GTSNPN, CDR2 SVGIG (reference sequence). The CDR3 runs to 12 residues. The CDR3 DNA reads TGTGCGGCCGGGCAGGGGGCTGAGACCCAGTACTTC. It translates to CAAGQGAETQYF.

The CDR3 is CASSLPGNEQYF. The CDR3 nucleotides are TGTGCCAGCAGCCTCCCCGGTAATGAGCAGTACTTC. The chain couples TRBV5-4 to TRBJ2-7; D ambiguous. Per the germline V gene, CDR1 is SGHNT and CDR2 is YYREEE (reference sequence). The CDR3 is 12 amino acids. Trimming took off 4 bases at V and 7 bases at J, with 12 bases between the two ends.

V gene TRBV19 combines with J gene TRBJ1-2; D unclear. This CDR3 is 15 amino acids long. The V gene's germline CDR1 is LNHDA and CDR2 SQIVND (reference sequence). V dropped 0 bases and J dropped 0 bases, with 8 bases sitting between them. The CDR3 sequence: CASSIDASSNYGYTF. For the CDR3, the DNA is TGTGCCAGTAGTATAGACGCCAGTTCTAACTATGGCTACACCTTC. The full variable domain, completed using reference TRBV19 and TRBJ1-2, is DGGITQSPKYLFRKEGQNVTLSCEQNLNHDAMYWYRQDPGQGLRLIYYSQIVNDFQKGDIAEGYSVSREKKESFPLTVTSAQKNPTAFYLCASSIDASSNYGYTFGSGTRLTVV.

This rearrangement joins TRBV21-1 to TRBJ2-2; the DNA was not used to check the table's D call, TRBD2. TRBV21-1 is a pseudogene locus. This CDR3 has 19 amino acids. The CDR3 DNA sequence: TGTGCCAGCAGCAAATCACTCTCCGGCCAGAGGGCTTGGGCCGGGGAGCTGTTTTTT. It translates to CASSKSLSGQRAWAGELFF.

The chain combines TRBV4-2 with TRBJ1-3; 8 bases are shared with TRBD1. Germline V lookup: CDR1 LGHNA, CDR2 YNFKEQ. This CDR3 contains 15 residues. The ends lost 4 bases at V and 2 bases at J; junction bases unmatched: 4. CDR3 bases: TGTGCCAGCAGCCCGGACAGGGACGCTGGAAACACCATATATTTT. Translated, it gives CASSPDRDAGNTIYF.

The chain employs TRBV20-1 and TRBJ2-1; 7 bases map to TRBD1. V gave up 5 bases and J gave up 7 bases; unmatched junction bases: 2. Germline CDR1 and CDR2: DFQATT and SNEGSKA (reference sequence). This CDR3 is 11 amino acids long. Here the CDR3 reads CSAARGNEQFF. The CDR3 bases are TGCAGTGCTGCCAGGGGGAATGAGCAGTTCTTC.

V is TRBV3-1 (or the pseudogene TRBV3-2) and J is TRBJ1-1; tentatively, D is TRBD1 (5 bases). This CDR3 has 13 amino acids. The V gene lost 4 bases and the J gene lost 0 bases, with 6 bases spanning the gap. Germline V gene lookup returns CDR1 LGHDT and CDR2 YNNKEL (reference sequence). This CDR3 is CASSRTLNTEAFF. The CDR3 DNA follows: TGTGCCAGCAGCCGGACACTGAACACTGAAGCTTTCTTT.

CDR3 in DNA: TGTGCCAGCAGTCGAGGACTAGCGGACCAAGAGACCCAGTACTTC. As protein: CASSRGLADQETQYF. The chain employs TRBV3-1 (or the pseudogene TRBV3-2) and TRBJ2-5; 10 nucleotides agree with TRBD2. CDR3 length: 15 amino acids. Germline V gene lookup returns CDR1 LGHDT and CDR2 YNNKEL (reference sequence). V was clipped by 6 bases and J by 0 bases; unmatched bases: 4.

The rearrangement uses TRBV5-1 and TRBJ2-3; weak D call: TRBD2 (6 bases). The CDR3 sequence is 15 residues long. Deletions cut 2 bases from V and 4 bases from J, with 14 bases between. Germline CDR1 and CDR2: SGHRS and YFSETQ. CDR3 in DNA: TGCGCCAGCAGCTTCACCGGGGGTGGGTCAGATACGCAGTATTTT. It encodes CASSFTGGGSDTQYF.

The chain recombines TRBV5-1 with TRBJ2-7, with D perhaps TRBD1 (5 bases). V dropped 3 bases and J dropped 3 bases, with 10 bases sitting between them. This CDR3 spans 13 amino acids. The germline V gene has CDR1 SGHRS and CDR2 YFSETQ. The CDR3 sequence is CASSSPDSYEQYF. The CDR3 region has the DNA TGCGCCAGCAGCTCCCCCGACAGCTACGAGCAGTACTTC. The whole variable domain, remainder taken from reference TRBV5-1 and TRBJ2-7, is KAGVTQTPRYLIKTRGQQVTLSCSPISGHRSVSWYQQTPGQGLQFLFEYFSETQRNKGNFPGRFSGRQFSNSRSEMNVSTLELGDSALYLCASSSPDSYEQYFGPGTRLTVT.

The chain carries TRBV19 and TRBJ1-4, with TRBD1 identical over 10 bases. Germline CDR1 and CDR2: LNHDA and SQIVND (reference sequence). The CDR3 loop spans 16 amino acids. The V and J ends lost 3 bases and 7 bases, in that order; junction bases with no gene match: 8. The CDR3 sequence is CASSISVGTGVEKLFF. CDR3 bases: TGTGCCAGTAGTATTTCCGTCGGGACAGGGGTTGAAAAACTGTTTTTT.

The chain uses TRBV29-1 and TRBJ2-1; 7 positions agree with TRBD2. The CDR3 has 15 residues. The junction had 12 bases not matched to a gene; V was cut back by 6 bases and J by 4 bases. Germline V CDR1 and CDR2: SQVTM, ANQGSEA. The CDR3 reads CSVLTPSGVYNEQFF. The CDR3 DNA reads TGCAGCGTGTTGACACCGAGCGGGGTGTACAATGAGCAGTTCTTC.

The V gene is TRBV19, the J gene TRBJ1-2, with D possibly being TRBD1 (6 bases). Trimming took off 5 bases at V and 8 bases at J, with 15 bases between the two ends. CDR1 LNHDA and CDR2 SQIVND come from the germline V gene (reference sequence). CDR3 length equals 13 residues. The CDR3 reads CASSLGDRIGYTF. CDR3 sequence (DNA): TGTGCCAGTAGTCTCGGAGACAGGATCGGCTACACCTTC.

The CDR3 loop reads CASSLGGEANTEAFF. The CDR3 DNA reads as TGTGCCAGCAGCTTAGGGGGGGAAGCTAACACTGAAGCTTTCTTT. The chain employs TRBV7-9 and TRBJ1-1; a possible D gene is TRBD1 (5 bases). Germline values: CDR1 SEHNR, CDR2 FQNEAQ (reference sequence). CDR3 length: 15 amino acids. Trimming took off 1 base at V and 2 bases at J, with 11 bases between the two ends.

The chain uses TRBV5-4 and TRBJ2-3; 13 bases agree with TRBD2. With V trimmed by 5 bases and J by 0 bases, 9 bases remained unmatched. The germline gives CDR1 SGHNT, CDR2 YYREEE (reference sequence). CDR3 length: 18 residues. CDR3: CASRTIGTSGTSTDTQYF. DNA for the CDR3: TGTGCCAGCAGGACAATCGGGACTAGCGGGACTAGCACAGATACGCAGTATTTT.

The CDR3 here is CASSQGAGLSTDTQYF. CDR3 in DNA: TGCGCCAGCAGCCAAGGCGCAGGGCTTAGCACAGATACGCAGTATTTT. The V gene is TRBV4-1, the J gene TRBJ2-3, with D maybe TRBD1 (5 bases). Germline-derived CDR1 and CDR2 are MGHRA and YSYEKL. The CDR3 length is 16 residues. Trimming pared 1 base from V and 0 bases from J, leaving 11 bases between.

This chain links TRBV18 with TRBJ1-5; TRBD1 matches 10 bases. The V gene's germline CDR1 is KGHSH and CDR2 LQKENI. The CDR3 runs 16 residues. The junction had 8 bases not matched to a gene; V was cut back by 3 bases and J by 6 bases. The CDR3 DNA is TGTGCCAGCTCACCCTTCGACAGGGGGCTCGGTCAGCCCCAGCATTTT. Protein sequence: CASSPFDRGLGQPQHF.

V gene TRBV19 combines with J gene TRBJ2-1; the match to TRBD1 covers 8 bases. With V trimmed by 1 base and J by 9 bases, 8 bases remained unmatched. In germline, CDR1 is LNHDA, CDR2 SQIVND (reference sequence). The CDR3 loop spans 15 amino acids. The CDR3 loop is CASSIAGQGNGEQFF. DNA for the CDR3: TGTGCCAGTAGTATAGCCGGACAGGGAAACGGTGAGCAGTTCTTC. Full variable domain (rest looked up from reference TRBV19 and TRBJ2-1): DGGITQSPKYLFRKEGQNVTLSCEQNLNHDAMYWYRQDPGQGLRLIYYSQIVNDFQKGDIAEGYSVSREKKESFPLTVTSAQKNPTAFYLCASSIAGQGNGEQFFGPGTRLTVL.

V is TRBV6-2 or TRBV6-3 and J is TRBJ1-1; D is undetermined. The V and J ends lost 6 bases and 0 bases respectively, with 8 bases between them. Per the germline V gene, CDR1 is MNHEY and CDR2 is SVGEGT. The CDR3 is 13 amino acids. CDR3 amino acids: CASRPSMNTEAFF. CDR3 sequence (DNA): TGTGCCAGCAGACCTTCAATGAACACTGAAGCTTTCTTT.